The rows below give T cell receptor beta chains drawn from one sample of a study of T cells in Graves' hyperthyroidism and ophthalmopathy. TCRdb re-called the multiplex PCR reads with MiXCR, one entry per CDR3 protein. The top ten clones hold approximately 48% of a sample with 450,000 to 600,000 distinct CDR3 sequences, just under 20% of them seen once. The sample was blood. The source is a man aged 35 to 55 with Graves' ophthalmopathy. CDR3s include the opening cysteine and the closing phenylalanine or tryptophan. Fields, in order: D gene, V gene, J gene, clone size, CDR3 protein, CDR3 DNA. A D gene is named only where the DNA matches it firmly. Size tells how often a clone was seen (once, few, many) or the class of an expanded clone, and some rows leave it out.

>NA|TRBV9|TRBJ1-6|NA
CASSVTWGSGSPLHF
TGTGCCAGCAGCGTTACTTGGGGTTCGGGGTCACCCCTCCACTTT
>NA|TRBV6-1|TRBJ2-7|few
CASTRQLVLQSEQYF
TGTGCCAGCACCCGACAGTTAGTCCTTCAGAGCGAGCAGTACTTC
>NA|TRBV28|TRBJ1-6|many
CASSFPGRSPLHF
TGTGCCAGCAGTTTCCCCGGAAGGTCACCCCTCCACTTT
>NA|TRBV7-3|TRBJ1-1|NA
CASSLMGQGALNTEAFF
TGTGCCAGCAGCTTAATGGGGCAGGGCGCGCTGAACACTGAAGCTTTCTTT
>TRBD1|TRBV7-9|TRBJ1-1|NA
CASSLDRARAGMTEAFF
TGTGCCAGCAGCCTGGACAGGGCCAGGGCGGGAATGACTGAAGCTTTCTTT
>NA|TRBV7-3|TRBJ2-5|NA
CASSFTGGPQETQYF
TGTGCCAGCAGCTTTACCGGGGGGCCCCAAGAGACCCAGTACTTC
>NA|TRBV7-8|TRBJ1-4|many
CASSLGGGGGSEKLFF
TGTGCCAGCAGCTTAGGAGGCGGTGGGGGGAGTGAAAAACTGTTTTTT
>NA|TRBV4-1|TRBJ2-1|NA
CASSQGALARDNEQFF
TGCGCCAGCAGCCAAGGTGCACTAGCACGGGACAATGAGCAGTTCTTC
>TRBD1|TRBV7-3|TRBJ1-6|NA
CASSLGTGTNSPLRF
TGTGCCAGCAGCTTAGGGACAGGCACAAATTCACCCCTCCGCTTT
>NA|TRBV20-1|TRBJ2-1|many
CSATLWRSGHTYNEQFF
TGCAGTGCTACCCTATGGCGATCGGGACACACCTACAATGAGCAGTTCTTC
>NA|TRBV7-9|TRBJ1-1|NA
CASSPSLAGSITEAFF
TGTGCCAGCAGCCCTTCCCTAGCAGGCTCGATCACTGAAGCTTTCTTT
>NA|TRBV5-5|TRBJ2-3|NA
CASSLAGFNADTQYF
TGTGCCAGCAGCTTGGCAGGGTTTAACGCAGATACGCAGTATTTT
>NA|TRBV20-1|TRBJ1-2|NA
CSAGDKSYGYTF
TGCAGTGCTGGAGATAAGTCTTATGGCTACACCTTC
>NA|TRBV6-6|TRBJ1-2|few
CASSYSEGEYGYTF
TGTGCCAGCAGTTACTCGGAGGGAGAGTATGGCTACACCTTC
>NA|TRBV6-1|TRBJ2-2|few
CASNSFNTGELFF
TGTGCCAGCAACAGTTTTAACACCGGGGAGCTGTTTTTT
>NA|TRBV29-1|TRBJ1-1|NA
CSPSFGITEAFF
TGCAGCCCCTCTTTTGGGATCACTGAAGCTTTCTTT
>NA|TRBV27|TRBJ2-4|few
CASRDIGRDIQYF
TGTGCCAGTAGGGACATCGGCAGGGACATTCAGTACTTC
>TRBD2|TRBV7-8|TRBJ2-1|few
CASSLLRTSGGYNEQFF
TGTGCCAGCAGCCTCCTTAGGACTAGCGGGGGATACAATGAGCAGTTCTTC
>TRBD2|TRBV20-1|TRBJ2-3|many
CSATPSGRFTDTQYF
TGCAGTGCTACACCTAGCGGGAGATTCACAGATACGCAGTATTTT
>NA|TRBV3-1|TRBJ2-1|NA
CACSHLSGASYNEQFF
TGTGCCTGCAGCCACTTGTCGGGAGCATCCTACAATGAGCAGTTCTTC
>NA|TRBV30|TRBJ1-5|many
CAWSVSGQPQHF
TGTGCCTGGAGTGTATCCGGTCAGCCCCAGCATTTT
>NA|TRBV18|TRBJ2-1|many
CASSPEAGFSYNEQFF
TGTGCCAGCTCACCAGAGGCAGGGTTCTCCTACAATGAGCAGTTCTTC
>NA|TRBV28|TRBJ2-1|many
CASSPWTGGKNEQFF
TGTGCCAGCAGTCCCTGGACGGGGGGCAAAAATGAGCAGTTCTTC
>TRBD2|TRBV19|TRBJ2-1|NA
CASSMGLATRDEQFF
TGTGCCAGTAGTATGGGACTAGCGACGAGGGATGAGCAGTTCTTC
>NA|TRBV2|TRBJ2-1|many
CASRASFGEQFF
TGTGCCAGCAGAGCTAGCTTTGGTGAGCAGTTCTTC
>TRBD1|TRBV29-1|TRBJ2-1|NA
CSVSRTGPYNEQFF
TGCAGCGTCTCCCGGACAGGGCCCTACAATGAGCAGTTCTTC
>NA|TRBV27|TRBJ1-5|many
CASGGTSNQPQHF
TGTGCCAGCGGGGGAACTAGCAATCAGCCCCAGCATTTT
>TRBD1|TRBV6-1|TRBJ1-2|few
CASSGDRTEGGYTF
TGTGCCAGCAGTGGGGACAGGACGGAAGGTGGCTACACCTTC
>TRBD1|TRBV7-2|TRBJ2-7|few
CASSLPGTGEQYF
TGTGCCAGCAGCTTACCCGGGACAGGCGAGCAGTACTTC
>NA|TRBV20-1|TRBJ2-2|many
CSARRGSLNTGELFF
TGCAGTGCTCGGAGGGGCAGCCTGAACACCGGGGAGCTGTTTTTT
>NA|TRBV12-5|TRBJ1-2|NA
CASGFPGVSGYTF
TGTGCTAGTGGTTTCCCTGGAGTCTCTGGCTACACCTTC
>NA|TRBV19|TRBJ1-1|few
CASRIPRGLSNTEAFF
TGTGCCAGTAGAATCCCTCGGGGCCTATCGAACACTGAAGCTTTCTTT
>TRBD1|TRBV20-1|TRBJ1-1|many
CSARAGGTEAFF
TGCAGTGCTAGAGCAGGGGGCACTGAAGCTTTCTTT
>NA|TRBV4-2|TRBJ1-1|NA
CASSQDSTVNTEASF
TGTGCCAGCAGCCAAGATTCCACGGTGAACACTGAAGCTTCCTTT
>NA|TRBV18|TRBJ1-1|NA
CASSRKGGTEAFF
TGTGCCAGCTCGCGAAAAGGGGGCACTGAAGCTTTCTTT
>NA|TRBV12-3/TRBV12-4|TRBJ1-1|few
CASSPSFRAAFF
TGTGCCAGCAGTCCCTCCTTCAGGGCAGCTTTCTTT
>NA|TRBV10-2|TRBJ2-7|once
CASTLSPGITYEQYF
TGCGCCAGCACCTTAAGTCCGGGAATCACCTACGAGCAGTACTTC
>NA|TRBV7-6|TRBJ2-2|few
CASSLKAGELFF
TGTGCCAGCAGCTTAAAGGCCGGGGAGCTGTTTTTT
>TRBD2|TRBV2|TRBJ2-1|many
CATLGGGLAGEWRDEQFF
TGTGCCACCCTAGGGGGGGGACTAGCGGGGGAATGGAGGGATGAGCAGTTCTTC